This entry features one T cell receptor (beta chain) sequence. The data belong to a study of response to subunit inactivated influenza vaccine. The germline gives CDR1 LNHDA, CDR2 SQIVND (reference sequence). There are 15 residues in the CDR3. V lost 3 bases and J lost 7, with 18 bases in between. MiXCR was run by TCRdb on the RT-PCR reads, yielding one entry per CDR3 protein. Here the sample spans roughly 500,000 distinct CDR3 sequences, roughly 23% being singletons. Separately, the same data were catalogued under a study of T cells expressing NK-cell markers. According to that study: It was by 5'RACE template switching with UMIs that TCR beta cDNA was made. There remained a lack of clarity about HCMV specificity of expanded NKG2C+ T cell clones.

Specimen: CD4+ T cells sorted from PBMCs, collected 11 to 12 days after vaccination. The rearrangement links TRBV19 to TRBJ1-1, with D hard to call. This TCR came from a man aged 45-65 years who received an inactivated influenza vaccine. The CDR3 DNA reads as TGTGCCAGTAGTATCGAAGACTTCGGTCGTCTTGAAGCTTTCTTT. It translates to CASSIEDFGRLEAFF.